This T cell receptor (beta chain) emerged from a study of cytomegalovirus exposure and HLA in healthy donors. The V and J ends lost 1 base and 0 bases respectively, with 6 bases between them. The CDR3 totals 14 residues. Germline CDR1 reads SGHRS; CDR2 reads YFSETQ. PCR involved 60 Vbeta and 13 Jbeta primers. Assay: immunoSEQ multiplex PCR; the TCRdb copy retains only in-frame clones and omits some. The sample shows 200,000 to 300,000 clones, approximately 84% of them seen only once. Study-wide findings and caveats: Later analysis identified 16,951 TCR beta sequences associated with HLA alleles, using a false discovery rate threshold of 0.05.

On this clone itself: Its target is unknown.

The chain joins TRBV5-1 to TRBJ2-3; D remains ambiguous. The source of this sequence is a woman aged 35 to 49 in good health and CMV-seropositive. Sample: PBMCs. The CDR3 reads CASSLPGSTDTQYF. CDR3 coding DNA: TGCGCCAGCAGCTTGCCCGGGAGCACAGATACGCAGTATTTT.